This T cell receptor beta chain was captured in a study of blood T cell repertoires in COVID-19. Study details: Acute and convalescent COVID-19 specimens originated in the United States, Italy and Spain.

TCRdb's table, derived via immunoSEQ multiplex PCR, lists solely in-frame clones and lacks some. The data contain roughly 180,000 clones, 80% to 90% of them singletons. This CDR3 region has 14 residues. The V end lost 5 bases, the J end lost 1 base, and 11 bases lay between the germline ends. CDR1 SGHAT and CDR2 FQNNGV come from the germline V gene. This clonotype was obtained from a man between 70 and 80 years old with active or convalescent COVID-19. The gene calls are TRBV11-2 and TRBJ2-5, with TRBD2 as a possible D gene (5 bases). Sequenced material: peripheral blood. The CDR3 loop reads CASSRPGSQETQYF. The CDR3 region has the DNA TGTGCCAGCAGCCGACCGGGATCCCAAGAGACCCAGTACTTC.